Below, 14 T cell receptor beta chains from the same sample are listed, as sequenced in a study of control samples from healthy donors and cancer patients. This table comes from immunoSEQ multiplex PCR, and its TCRdb copy is limited to in-frame clones, with some not included. The sample has approximately 130,000 clones; around 87% are singletons. Sequencing input: blood. The receptors here all came from a man aged 25-40 years in good health.

This chain connects TRBV29-1 to TRBJ2-7; 9 bases align to TRBD1. CDR3 length: 14 amino acids. The germline gives CDR1 SQVTM, CDR2 ANQGSEA. V shed 4 bases, J shed 1 base, and the junction held 5 bases outside the gene matches. Here the CDR3 DNA reads TGCAGCGTTGCAAAGGACAGGGGTTCCTACGAGCAGTACTTC. Translation: CSVAKDRGSYEQYF.

The CDR3 loop is CASSDEETQYF. The CDR3 DNA reads TGTGCCAGCAGCGATGAAGAGACCCAGTACTTC. The V call is TRBV7-3, the J call TRBJ2-5, with D unresolved. Germline CDR1 reads SGHTA; CDR2 reads FQGTGA. V shed 5 bases and J shed 3 bases, with 4 bases lying between them. The CDR3 sequence is 11 residues long.

CDR3 region: CASSPSGAEGTQYF. CDR3 sequence (DNA): TGTGCCAGCAGCCCCTCCGGGGCCGAAGGGACCCAGTACTTC. The J gene is TRBJ2-5, the V gene TRBV7-3; D might be TRBD1 or TRBD2, each matching 5 bases. V gave up 5 bases and J gave up 7 bases, with 17 bases separating them. CDR3 length: 14 residues. The germline CDR1 and CDR2 sequences are SGHTA and FQGTGA.

The rearrangement links TRBV6-6 to TRBJ1-2, with D possibly matching TRBD1 (5 bases). Trimming cost V 7 bases and J 8 bases, with 26 bases left between them. In germline, CDR1 is MNHNY, CDR2 SVGAGI (reference sequence). The CDR3 is 16 residues long. CDR3 in amino acids: CASTPGARLGITGYTF. CDR3 DNA: TGTGCCAGCACTCCCGGGGCCCGGCTGGGAATAACGGGCTACACCTTC.

V gene TRBV30 combines with J gene TRBJ1-3; perhaps TRBD1 as D (5 bases). This CDR3 spans 12 amino acids. The ends were cut back, 5 bases at V and 3 bases at J, with 8 bases in the middle. Germline V CDR1 and CDR2: GTSNPN, SVGIG (reference sequence). The CDR3 region has the DNA TGTGCCTGGGCAGGGCTTGGAAACACCATATATTTT. It encodes CAWAGLGNTIYF.

The chain uses TRBV5-1 and TRBJ1-2; TRBD1 matches 8 bases. J was trimmed by 3 bases and V by 0 bases; bases with no gene match: 7. This CDR3 has 16 amino acids. Germline loops: CDR1 SGHRS, CDR2 YFSETQ. The CDR3: CASSLAEQGVDYGYTF. CDR3 sequence (DNA): TGCGCCAGCAGCTTGGCCGAACAGGGGGTTGACTATGGCTACACCTTC.

This chain joins TRBV5-5 and TRBJ1-5; no clear D gene. This CDR3 is built from 14 residues. CDR1 SGHKS and CDR2 YYEKEE come from the germline V gene (reference sequence). V was cut by 1 base and J by 1 base, with 6 bases left in between. CDR3 residues: CASSLYGSNQPQHF. The CDR3, as DNA: TGTGCCAGCAGCTTGTACGGGAGCAATCAGCCCCAGCATTTT. Full variable domain (outside the CDR3, taken from reference TRBV5-5 and TRBJ1-5): DAGVTQSPTHLIKTRGQQVTLRCSPISGHKSVSWYQQVLGQGPQFIFQYYEKEERGRGNFPDRFSARQFPNYSSELNVNALLLGDSALYLCASSLYGSNQPQHFGDGTRLSIL.

The chain uses TRBV7-2 and TRBJ1-5; 7 positions agree with TRBD1. Germline loops: CDR1 SGHTA, CDR2 FQGNSA. The V gene end was trimmed by 3 bases and the J gene end by 0 bases; junction bases not matched to a gene: 2. The CDR3 runs 15 residues. The DNA of the CDR3 is TGTGCCAGCAGCTTCGGGACAGTTAGCAATCAGCCCCAGCATTTT. It encodes CASSFGTVSNQPQHF.

This clone was seen only once. V gene TRBV6-5 combines with J gene TRBJ2-7; no reliable D call. CDR1 is MNHEY, CDR2 SVGAGI, per germline. V lost 0 bases, J lost 4 bases, and 7 bases lay in between. The CDR3 contains 13 residues. In DNA, the CDR3 is TGTGCCAGCAGTTACTCTATCGAGTACGAGCAGTACTTC. Protein: CASSYSIEYEQYF.

The chain carries TRBV24-1 and TRBJ2-7; 7 bases map to TRBD1. The CDR3 extends over 15 amino acids. V shed 2 bases and J 2 bases; nucleotides not matched to a gene: 5. CDR1 and CDR2 from the germline V gene are KGHDR and SFDVKD. Written as DNA, the CDR3 is TGTGCCACCAGTGATTCGCGGCAGGGGGCCTACGAGCAGTACTTC. Amino acids: CATSDSRQGAYEQYF.

This clone was detected only once. The gene calls are TRBV3-1 (or the pseudogene TRBV3-2) and TRBJ2-2; D is undetermined. Trimming pared 8 bases from V and 6 bases from J, leaving 16 bases between. This CDR3 has 14 residues. Looked up from germline, CDR1 is LGHDT and CDR2 is YNNKEL (reference sequence). The CDR3 nucleotides are TGTGCCAGCCATACCGAGACGGGCCCCGGGGAGCTGTTTTTT. It codes for CASHTETGPGELFF.

The chain uses TRBV9 and TRBJ1-1; D gene uncertain. Trimming stripped 2 bases from V and 5 bases from J, with 7 bases between. This CDR3 is built from 12 residues. Germline CDR1 and CDR2: SGDLS and YYNGEE. CDR3 in DNA: TGTGCCAGCAGCGTTGGAACAACTGAAGCTTTCTTT. Translation: CASSVGTTEAFF. Variable domain in full (rest from reference TRBV9 and TRBJ1-1): DSGVTQTPKHLITATGQRVTLRCSPRSGDLSVYWYQQSLDQGLQFLIQYYNGEERAKGNILERFSAQQFPDLHSELNLSSLELGDSALYFCASSVGTTEAFFGQGTRLTVV.

The chain joins TRBV6-5 to TRBJ1-2, with D perhaps matching TRBD1 (5 bases). The CDR3 totals 13 residues. The V and J ends lost 8 bases and 7 bases respectively, with 17 bases between them. Germline V gives CDR1 MNHEY, CDR2 SVGAGI. The CDR3 region is CASEPSRASGYTF. The CDR3 DNA sequence: TGTGCCAGCGAGCCCTCCAGGGCGAGTGGCTACACCTTC.

The chain combines TRBV11-2 with TRBJ2-3; D tentatively reads TRBD1 or TRBD2 (6 bases each). Germline CDR1 is SGHAT and CDR2 is FQNNGV. V lost 3 bases, J lost 3 bases, and 16 bases lay in between. CDR3 length: 16 residues. As DNA, the CDR3 is TGTGCCAGCAGCTTCGGGGGCGGGGCTTTTACAGATACGCAGTATTTT. Protein: CASSFGGGAFTDTQYF. Full variable domain (missing parts from reference TRBV11-2 and TRBJ2-3): EAGVAQSPRYKIIEKRQSVAFWCNPISGHATLYWYQQILGQGPKLLIQFQNNGVVDDSQLPKDRFSAERLKGVDSTLKIQPAKLEDSAVYLCASSFGGGAFTDTQYFGPGTRLTVL.